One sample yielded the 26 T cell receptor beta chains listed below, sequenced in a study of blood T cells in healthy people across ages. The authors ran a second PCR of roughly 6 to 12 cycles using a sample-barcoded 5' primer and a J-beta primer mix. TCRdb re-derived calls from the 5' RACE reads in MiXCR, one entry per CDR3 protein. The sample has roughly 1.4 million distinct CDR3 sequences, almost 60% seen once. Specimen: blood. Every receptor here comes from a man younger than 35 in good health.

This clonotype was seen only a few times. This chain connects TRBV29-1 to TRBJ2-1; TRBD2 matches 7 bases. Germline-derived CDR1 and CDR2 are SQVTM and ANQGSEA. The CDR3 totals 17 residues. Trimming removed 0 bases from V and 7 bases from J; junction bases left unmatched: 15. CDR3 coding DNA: TGCAGCGTTGAAGACCCCTTTAGCGGGTCATTGGGGAATGAGCAGTTCTTC. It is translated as CSVEDPFSGSLGNEQFF.

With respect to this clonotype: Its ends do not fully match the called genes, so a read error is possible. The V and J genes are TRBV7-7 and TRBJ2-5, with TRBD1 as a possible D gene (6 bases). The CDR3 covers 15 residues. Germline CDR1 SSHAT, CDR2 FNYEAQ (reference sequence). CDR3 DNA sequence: TGTGCTAGCAGCTTAGCCACAGGGTTGGGAGAGACCCAGTACTTC. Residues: CASSLATGLGETQYF.

As DNA, the CDR3 is TGCGCCAGCAGCACCCGGGAGGGAGTAAACACCGGGGAGCTGTTTTTT. Its translation: CASSTREGVNTGELFF. The rearrangement uses TRBV5-1 and TRBJ2-2; TRBD2 agrees at 8 bases. Germline trimming cut 4 bases from V and 2 bases from J; bases unmatched to any gene: 7. This CDR3 is 16 amino acids long. In germline, CDR1 is SGHRS, CDR2 YFSETQ.

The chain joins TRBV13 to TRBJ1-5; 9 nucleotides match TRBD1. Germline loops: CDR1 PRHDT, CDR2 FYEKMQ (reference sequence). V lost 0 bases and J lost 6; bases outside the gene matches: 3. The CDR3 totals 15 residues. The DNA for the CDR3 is TGTGCCAGCAGCTTAGGACAGGGGGCGGCTCAGCCCCAGCATTTT. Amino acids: CASSLGQGAAQPQHF.

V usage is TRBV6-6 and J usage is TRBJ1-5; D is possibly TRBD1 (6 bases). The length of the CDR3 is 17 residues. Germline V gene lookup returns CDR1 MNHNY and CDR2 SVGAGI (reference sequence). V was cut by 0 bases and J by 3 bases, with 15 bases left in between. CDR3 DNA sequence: TGTGCCAGCAGTTACTCGGCCGCGACAGGTGACAATCAGCCCCAGCATTTT. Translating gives CASSYSAATGDNQPQHF.

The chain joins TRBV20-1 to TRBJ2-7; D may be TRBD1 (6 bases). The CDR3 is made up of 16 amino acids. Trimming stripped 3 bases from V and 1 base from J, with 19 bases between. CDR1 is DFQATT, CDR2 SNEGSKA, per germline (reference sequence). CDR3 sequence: CSARMPGTLLSYEQYF. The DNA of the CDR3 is TGCAGTGCTAGGATGCCCGGGACACTTCTTTCCTACGAGCAGTACTTC.

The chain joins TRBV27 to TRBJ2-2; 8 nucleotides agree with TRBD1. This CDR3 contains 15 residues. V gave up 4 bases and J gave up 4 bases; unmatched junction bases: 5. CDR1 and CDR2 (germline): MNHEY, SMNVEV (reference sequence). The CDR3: CASSSPDRATGELFF. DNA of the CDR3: TGTGCCAGCAGTTCCCCGGACAGGGCCACCGGGGAGCTGTTTTTT.

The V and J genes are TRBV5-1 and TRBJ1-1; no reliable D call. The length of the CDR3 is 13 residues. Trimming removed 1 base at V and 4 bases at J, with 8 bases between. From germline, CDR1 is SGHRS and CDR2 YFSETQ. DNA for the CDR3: TGCGCCAGCAGCTTGAGCGTTGCCACTGAAGCTTTCTTT. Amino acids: CASSLSVATEAFF. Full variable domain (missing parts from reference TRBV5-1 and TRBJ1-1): KAGVTQTPRYLIKTRGQQVTLSCSPISGHRSVSWYQQTPGQGLQFLFEYFSETQRNKGNFPGRFSGRQFSNSRSEMNVSTLELGDSALYLCASSLSVATEAFFGQGTRLTVV.

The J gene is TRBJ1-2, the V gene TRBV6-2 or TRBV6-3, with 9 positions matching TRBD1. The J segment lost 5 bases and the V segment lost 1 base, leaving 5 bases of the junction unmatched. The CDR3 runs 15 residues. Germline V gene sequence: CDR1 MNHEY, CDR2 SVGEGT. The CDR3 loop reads CASSYLGQGAYGYTF. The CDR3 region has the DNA TGTGCCAGCAGTTACTTGGGACAGGGCGCATATGGCTACACCTTC.

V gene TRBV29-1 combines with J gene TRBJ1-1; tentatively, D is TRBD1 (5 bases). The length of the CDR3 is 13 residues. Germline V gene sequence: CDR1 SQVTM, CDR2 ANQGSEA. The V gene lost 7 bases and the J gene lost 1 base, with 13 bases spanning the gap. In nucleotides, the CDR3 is TGCAGCGACTACAGGCAGGGGAACACTGAAGCTTTCTTT. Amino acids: CSDYRQGNTEAFF.

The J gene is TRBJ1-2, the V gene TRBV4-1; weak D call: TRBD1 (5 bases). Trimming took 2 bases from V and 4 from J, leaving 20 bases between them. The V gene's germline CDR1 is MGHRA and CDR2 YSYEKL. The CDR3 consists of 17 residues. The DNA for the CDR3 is TGCGCCAGCAGCCAACCCCACGAGGGGCGACAAACCTATGGCTACACCTTC. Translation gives CASSQPHEGRQTYGYTF.

CDR3 amino acids: CSVESPEKSSYEQYF. The CDR3 nucleotides are TGCAGTGTCGAGAGTCCGGAGAAAAGCTCCTACGAGCAGTACTTC. The J gene is TRBJ2-7, the V gene TRBV20-1, with D unclear. The CDR3 sequence is 15 residues long. The V end was cut by 7 bases, the J end by 0 bases, with 19 bases between. CDR1 and CDR2 from the germline V gene are DFQATT and SNEGSKA (reference sequence).

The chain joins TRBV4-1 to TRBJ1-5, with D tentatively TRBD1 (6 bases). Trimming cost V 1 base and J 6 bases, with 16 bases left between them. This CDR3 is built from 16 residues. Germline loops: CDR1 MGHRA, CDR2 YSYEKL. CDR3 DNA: TGCGCCAGCAGCCAAGGAGAACAGGGATGGACTCAGCCCCAGCATTTT. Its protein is CASSQGEQGWTQPQHF.

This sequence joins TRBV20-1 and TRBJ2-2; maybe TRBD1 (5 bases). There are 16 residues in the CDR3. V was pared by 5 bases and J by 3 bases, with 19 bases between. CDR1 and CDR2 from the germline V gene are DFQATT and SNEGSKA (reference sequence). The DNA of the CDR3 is TGCAGTGCTCGGAACCGTGGACACTCTTACACCGGGGAGCTGTTTTTT. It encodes CSARNRGHSYTGELFF.

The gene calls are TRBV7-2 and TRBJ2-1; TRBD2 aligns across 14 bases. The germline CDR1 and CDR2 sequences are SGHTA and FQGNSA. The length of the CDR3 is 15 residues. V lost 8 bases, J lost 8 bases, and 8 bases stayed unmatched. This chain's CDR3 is CASQPGTSGGDEQFF. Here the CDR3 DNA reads TGTGCCAGCCAGCCGGGGACTAGCGGGGGCGATGAGCAGTTCTTC. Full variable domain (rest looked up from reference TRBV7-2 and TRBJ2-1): GAGVSQSPSNKVTEKGKDVELRCDPISGHTALYWYRQSLGQGLEFLIYFQGNSAPDKSGLPSDRFSAERTGGSVSTLTIQRTQQEDSAVYLCASQPGTSGGDEQFFGPGTRLTVL.

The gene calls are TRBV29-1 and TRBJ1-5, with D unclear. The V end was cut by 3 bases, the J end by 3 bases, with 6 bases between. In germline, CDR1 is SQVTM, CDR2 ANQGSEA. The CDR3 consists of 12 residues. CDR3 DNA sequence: TGCAGCGTTGAGGTCCCCAATCAGCCCCAGCATTTT. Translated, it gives CSVEVPNQPQHF.

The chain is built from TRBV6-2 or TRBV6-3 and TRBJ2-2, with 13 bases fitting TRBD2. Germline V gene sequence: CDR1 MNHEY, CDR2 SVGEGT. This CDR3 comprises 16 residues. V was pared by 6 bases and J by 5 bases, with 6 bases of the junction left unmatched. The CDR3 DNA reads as TGTGCCAGCAGCCTACTAGCGGGAGGGCAAACCGGGGAGCTGTTTTTT. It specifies CASSLLAGGQTGELFF.

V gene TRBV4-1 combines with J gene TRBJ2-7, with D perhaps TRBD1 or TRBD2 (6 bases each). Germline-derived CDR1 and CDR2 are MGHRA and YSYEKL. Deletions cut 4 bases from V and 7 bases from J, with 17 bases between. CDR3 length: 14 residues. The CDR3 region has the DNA TGCGCCAGCAGCCCCGTTAGGGGGGCTCGGGAGCAGTACTTC. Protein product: CASSPVRGAREQYF.

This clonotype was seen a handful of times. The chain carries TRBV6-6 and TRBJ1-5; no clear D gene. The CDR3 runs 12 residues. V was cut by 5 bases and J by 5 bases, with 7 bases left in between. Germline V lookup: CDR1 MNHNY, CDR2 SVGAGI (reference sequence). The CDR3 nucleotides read TGTGCCAGCAGTCAAAAAGATCAGCCCCAGCATTTT. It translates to CASSQKDQPQHF.

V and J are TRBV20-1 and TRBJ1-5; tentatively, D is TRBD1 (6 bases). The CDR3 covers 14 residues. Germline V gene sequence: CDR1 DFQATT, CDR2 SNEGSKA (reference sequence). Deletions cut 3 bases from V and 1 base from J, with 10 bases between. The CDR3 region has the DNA TGCAGTGCTAGTCTAGGACAGAGCAATCAGCCCCAGCATTTT. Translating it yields CSASLGQSNQPQHF.

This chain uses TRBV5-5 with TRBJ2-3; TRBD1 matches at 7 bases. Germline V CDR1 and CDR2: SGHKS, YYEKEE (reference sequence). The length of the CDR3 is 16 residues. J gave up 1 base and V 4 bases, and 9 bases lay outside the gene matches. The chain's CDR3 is CASSPQPGQRTDTQYF. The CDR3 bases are TGTGCCAGCAGCCCCCAGCCGGGACAGCGCACAGATACGCAGTATTTT.

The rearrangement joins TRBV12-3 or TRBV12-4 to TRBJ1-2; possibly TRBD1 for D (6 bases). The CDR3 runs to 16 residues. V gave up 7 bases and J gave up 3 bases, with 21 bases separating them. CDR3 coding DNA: TGTGCCAGCACCTTTTTAGCCCAGGGGATAGACTATGGCTACACCTTC. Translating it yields CASTFLAQGIDYGYTF.

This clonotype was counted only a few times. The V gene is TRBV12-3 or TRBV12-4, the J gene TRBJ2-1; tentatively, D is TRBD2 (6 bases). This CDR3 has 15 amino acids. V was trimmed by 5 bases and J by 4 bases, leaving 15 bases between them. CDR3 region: CASSPTGTVYNEQFF. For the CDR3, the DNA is TGTGCCAGCAGTCCGACCGGGACTGTATACAATGAGCAGTTCTTC.

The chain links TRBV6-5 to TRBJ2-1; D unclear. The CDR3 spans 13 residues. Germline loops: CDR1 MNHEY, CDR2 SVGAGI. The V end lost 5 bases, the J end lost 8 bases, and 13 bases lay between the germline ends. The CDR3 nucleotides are TGTGCCAGCAGTCCCCCCATTGGGTATGAGCAGTTCTTC. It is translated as CASSPPIGYEQFF.

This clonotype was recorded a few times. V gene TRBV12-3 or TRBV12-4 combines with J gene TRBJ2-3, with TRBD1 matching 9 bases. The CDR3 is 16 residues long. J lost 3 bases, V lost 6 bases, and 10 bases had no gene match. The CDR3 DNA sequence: TGTGCCAGCAGACCCGGACAGGGGATGGCTACAGATACGCAGTATTTT. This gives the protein CASRPGQGMATDTQYF.

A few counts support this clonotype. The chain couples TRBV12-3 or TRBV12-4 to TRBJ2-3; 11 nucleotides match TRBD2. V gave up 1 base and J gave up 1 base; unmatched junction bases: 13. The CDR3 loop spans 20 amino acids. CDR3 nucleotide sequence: TGTGCCAGCAGTTTAGGACCGACTAGCGGGGTCGCCGGGGGCACAGATACGCAGTATTTT. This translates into CASSLGPTSGVAGGTDTQYF.